Listed here are 13 T cell receptor beta chains from one sample, sequenced in a study of long-term antiretroviral therapy in people with HIV. At the survey level, the v3.0 immunoSEQ assay was run. Sequenced by immunoSEQ multiplex PCR; TCRdb stores in-frame clones only, minus some. The profile covers roughly 30,000 clones, with about 95% appearing a single time and less than 10% taken by the ten largest. The source material was unsorted PBMCs, sampled roughly 6.2 years after starting antiretroviral therapy. The source is a man aged 30 to 39 with HIV.

The V and J genes are TRBV6-5 and TRBJ2-2; D is unresolved. Trimming left V 2 bases short and J 7 bases short, with 8 bases between. Per germline, CDR1 MNHEY and CDR2 SVGAGI. This CDR3 is built from 13 residues. The CDR3 loop is CASSYNGGGELFF. CDR3 bases: TGTGCCAGCAGTTACAACGGCGGCGGGGAGCTGTTTTTT.

This clone occurred once. The chain links TRBV6-1 to TRBJ2-1, with 13 bases that match TRBD2. Germline V gene data show CDR1 as MNHNS and CDR2 as SASEGT. With V trimmed by 1 base and J by 9 bases, 3 bases remained unmatched. This CDR3 is 15 amino acids long. The chain's CDR3 is CASSEGTSGSSEQFF. CDR3 in DNA: TGTGCCAGCAGTGAAGGGACTAGCGGGAGTAGTGAGCAGTTCTTC.

V and J are TRBV2 and TRBJ2-1, with 8 nucleotides matching TRBD2. The ends lost 3 bases at V and 2 bases at J; junction bases unmatched: 3. Germline CDR1 and CDR2: SNHLY and FYNNEI. This CDR3 has 15 residues. In nucleotides, the CDR3 is TGTGCCAGCAGTGAGGGGACTAGGGCCTACAATGAGCAGTTCTTC. As protein: CASSEGTRAYNEQFF.

For this clone: Compared with germline, one end of the junction differs, possibly owing to a read error. The rearrangement uses TRBV7-8 and TRBJ2-1; TRBD1 or TRBD2 may be the D gene (8 bases each). The CDR3 runs 15 residues. Germline V gene lookup returns CDR1 SGHVS and CDR2 FQNEAQ. CDR3 nucleotides: TGTGCCAGCAGCTTAGCCGGGGGGCCGCGGGAGGACAGGGTCTTC. Protein product: CASSLAGGPREDRVF. Full variable domain (outside the CDR3, taken from reference TRBV7-8 and TRBJ2-1): GAGVSQSPRYKVAKRGQDVALRCDPISGHVSLFWYQQALGQGPEFLTYFQNEAQLDKSGLPSDRFFAERPEGSVSTLKIQRTQQEDSAVYLCASSLAGGPREDRVFGPGTRLTVL.

V is TRBV5-6 and J is TRBJ1-4, with D maybe TRBD1 (5 bases). Germline V gene data show CDR1 as SGHDT and CDR2 as YYEEEE. V lost 6 bases, J lost 12 bases, and 18 bases lay in between. This CDR3 comprises 13 residues. CDR3 in DNA: TGTGCCAGCACAAAAGGGGTACCGGGGCAACTGTTTTTT. Amino acids: CASTKGVPGQLFF. The full variable domain, completed using reference TRBV5-6 and TRBJ1-4, is DAGVTQSPTHLIKTRGQQVTLRCSPKSGHDTVSWYQQALGQGPQFIFQYYEEEERQRGNFPDRFSGHQFPNYSSELNVNALLLGDSALYLCASTKGVPGQLFFGSGTQLSVL.

The CDR3 here is CASSLAGQGTTNEQFF. DNA for the CDR3: TGTGCCAGCAGCTTAGCGGGACAGGGGACTACAAATGAGCAGTTCTTC. The chain recombines TRBV7-6 with TRBJ2-1, with 10 bases aligning to TRBD1. The CDR3 has 16 amino acids. With 0 bases clipped from V and 7 bases from J, the junction kept 6 bases outside the gene matches. The V gene's germline CDR1 is SGHVS and CDR2 FNYEAQ.

The DNA for the CDR3 is TGTGCCAGCAACTCTTGGGGGACAGCCCTTAGCACAGATACGCAGTATTTT. Protein product: CASNSWGTALSTDTQYF. The rearrangement joins TRBV11-1 to TRBJ2-3, with 7 bases aligning to TRBD1. The V and J ends lost 7 bases and 0 bases, in that order; junction bases with no gene match: 13. CDR1 and CDR2 (germline): SGHAT, FQDESV (reference sequence). There are 17 residues in the CDR3.

This chain joins TRBV7-9 and TRBJ2-2; 8 bases are a match to TRBD1. J lost 3 bases, V lost 7 bases, and 7 bases had no gene match. The CDR3 runs to 15 residues. From germline, CDR1 is SEHNR and CDR2 FQNEAQ (reference sequence). Here the CDR3 reads CASTLTGVDTGELFF. CDR3 sequence (DNA): TGTGCCAGCACCTTGACAGGGGTGGACACCGGGGAGCTGTTTTTT. The entire variable domain, with the rest obtained from reference TRBV7-9 and TRBJ2-2, is as follows: DTGVSQNPRHKITKRGQNVTFRCDPISEHNRLYWYRQTLGQGPEFLTYFQNEAQLEKSRLLSDRFSAERPKGSFSTLEIQRTEQGDSAMYLCASTLTGVDTGELFFGEGSRLTVL.

The chain joins TRBV5-1 to TRBJ2-7, with D possibly being TRBD2 (6 bases). The CDR3 sequence is 16 residues long. V lost 3 bases to trimming and J lost 6 bases, with 22 bases between them. CDR1 SGHRS and CDR2 YFSETQ come from the germline V gene. The CDR3: CASSSAPGTGVSEQYF. The CDR3 coding sequence is TGCGCCAGCAGCTCAGCCCCTGGGACTGGGGTCTCCGAGCAGTACTTC.

The chain carries TRBV15 and TRBJ1-2; tentatively, D is TRBD1 (5 bases). There are 15 residues in the CDR3. Looked up from germline, CDR1 is LNHNV and CDR2 is YYDKDF (reference sequence). Trimming took 5 bases from V and 3 from J, leaving 16 bases between them. CDR3 protein: CATSGRSEGDYGYTF. In DNA form, the CDR3 reads TGTGCCACCAGCGGCCGATCCGAAGGGGACTATGGCTACACCTTC.

Remarks on this clone: The junction departs from the called germline gene at one end, perhaps through a read error. The V gene is TRBV6-1, the J gene TRBJ1-2; weak D call: TRBD1 (5 bases). The germline V gene has CDR1 MNHNS and CDR2 SASEGT. CDR3 size: 15 residues. The CDR3 nucleotides read TGTGCCAGCATTGAAGAGGGACCAGGGTTGGACAGCTACACCTTC. Residues: CASIEEGPGLDSYTF.

The chain is built from TRBV7-8 and TRBJ2-7; D may be TRBD1 (5 bases). The germline V gene encodes CDR1 SGHVS and CDR2 FQNEAQ. Trimming left V 2 bases short and J 2 bases short, with 7 bases between. The CDR3 sequence is 13 residues long. The CDR3 DNA reads as TGTGCCAGCAGCTTACAGGGTCCCTACGAGCAGTACTTC. It encodes CASSLQGPYEQYF. The full variable domain, its missing parts supplied by reference TRBV7-8 and TRBJ2-7, is GAGVSQSPRYKVAKRGQDVALRCDPISGHVSLFWYQQALGQGPEFLTYFQNEAQLDKSGLPSDRFFAERPEGSVSTLKIQRTQQEDSAVYLCASSLQGPYEQYFGPGTRLTVT.

As for this clone: Other DNA sequences in this specimen translate into the identical CDR3. This sequence joins TRBV29-1 and TRBJ1-2; D uncertain. This CDR3 contains 8 residues. Trimming removed 6 bases at V and 7 bases at J, with 3 bases between. The V gene's germline CDR1 is SQVTM and CDR2 ANQGSEA. CDR3 sequence: CSVGGYTF. In DNA form, the CDR3 reads TGCAGCGTGGGTGGCTACACCTTC.